This T cell receptor (beta chain) originates from a study of OX40 agonist ivuxolimab in advanced cancers. Turning to the study itself: Patients achieving partial responses numbered three: one hepatocellular carcinoma case and two cutaneous melanoma cases.

The V gene's germline CDR1 is SGDLS and CDR2 YYNGEE. This CDR3 region has 16 residues. The junction had 8 bases not matched to a gene; V was cut back by 0 bases and J by 4 bases. Study-wide results and limits: At 0.1 to 3.0 mg/kg, clonal expansion of CD4+ and CD8+ blood T cells had occurred by week 6.

TCRdb's table, derived via immunoSEQ multiplex PCR, lists solely in-frame clones and lacks some. The repertoire holds tens of thousands of clones, with 89% as singletons. Remarks on this clone: Its target is unknown.

This clonotype was obtained from an adult with an advanced solid tumor such as melanoma, head and neck, liver or kidney cancer. V and J are TRBV9 and TRBJ1-2; 8 bases align to TRBD1. The sample in question was CD4+ or CD8+ T cells sorted from blood, obtained in a trial of the OX40 agonist ivuxolimab. In nucleotides, the CDR3 is TGTGCCAGCAGCGTAGATTTCGGTCAGGGGGCCTATGGCTACACCTTC. Its translation: CASSVDFGQGAYGYTF.